These 8 T cell receptor beta chains share one sample of origin, sequenced in a study of blood T cell repertoires in COVID-19. Sequencing was performed with immunoSEQ multiplex PCR; in TCRdb, only in-frame clones are kept and a portion is missing. The table shows more than 75,000 clones, with 88% occurring only once. The sequenced sample consisted of peripheral blood. The receptors here all came from a woman aged 70-85 years with acute or convalescent COVID-19.

This chain joins TRBV19 and TRBJ2-1; D gene ambiguous. Trimming took off 2 bases at V and 4 bases at J, with 6 bases between the two ends. This CDR3 is 13 amino acids long. Germline CDR1 and CDR2: LNHDA and SQIVND (reference sequence). CDR3 sequence (DNA): TGTGCCAGTAGTATACGCGCTTACAATGAGCAGTTCTTC. Encoded protein: CASSIRAYNEQFF. Full variable domain (outside the CDR3, taken from reference TRBV19 and TRBJ2-1): DGGITQSPKYLFRKEGQNVTLSCEQNLNHDAMYWYRQDPGQGLRLIYYSQIVNDFQKGDIAEGYSVSREKKESFPLTVTSAQKNPTAFYLCASSIRAYNEQFFGPGTRLTVL.

This rearrangement joins TRBV28 to TRBJ1-1; D is ambiguous. Germline assignment: CDR1 MDHEN and CDR2 SYDVKM. Trimming shortened V by 6 bases and J by 4 bases, and 18 bases separated the two germline ends. The CDR3 is 15 residues long. This chain's CDR3 is CASSKRSQPLTEAFF. CDR3 DNA: TGTGCCAGCAGCAAGAGGTCCCAGCCACTCACTGAAGCTTTCTTT.

The chain joins TRBV25-1 to TRBJ1-2, with TRBD1 identical over 8 bases. The CDR3 runs to 12 residues. CDR1 and CDR2 (germline): MGHDK, SYGVNS. Losses at the gene ends were 7 bases for V and 7 bases for J; bases not matched to a gene: 5. The CDR3 DNA reads TGTGCCAGCACAGGACAGGGTGGTGGCTACACCTTC. This sequence encodes CASTGQGGGYTF.

The chain is built from TRBV28 and TRBJ2-7; possibly TRBD2 for D (6 bases). Per the germline V gene, CDR1 is MDHEN and CDR2 is SYDVKM. The V end lost 2 bases, the J end lost 1 base, and 15 bases lay between the germline ends. The CDR3 is made up of 16 amino acids. CDR3 loop: CASSLPRGSGSYEQYF. DNA for the CDR3: TGTGCCAGCAGTTTACCCCGGGGTAGCGGTTCCTACGAGCAGTACTTC.

This chain connects TRBV19 to TRBJ2-1; 7 nucleotides match TRBD1. Germline CDR1 is LNHDA and CDR2 is SQIVND (reference sequence). V trimming: 5 bases; J trimming: 6 bases; junction bases outside the gene matches: 7. The CDR3 is 14 residues long. This CDR3 is CASSWDSLLNEQFF. The CDR3 DNA sequence: TGTGCCAGTAGTTGGGACAGCTTACTCAATGAGCAGTTCTTC.

The chain carries TRBV19 and TRBJ1-1; the D is unclear. The CDR3 extends over 12 amino acids. The germline CDR1 and CDR2 sequences are LNHDA and SQIVND (reference sequence). With 6 bases removed from V and 7 bases from J, the gap between germline ends came to 12 bases. CDR3 amino acids: CASSSLEGEAFF. In DNA, the CDR3 is TGTGCCAGTAGCAGCCTTGAGGGTGAAGCTTTCTTT.

This chain links TRBV3-1 (or the pseudogene TRBV3-2) with TRBJ2-7; tentatively, D is TRBD2 (6 bases). Deletions cut 2 bases from V and 7 bases from J, with 15 bases between. The CDR3 totals 14 residues. Looked up from germline, CDR1 is LGHDT and CDR2 is YNNKEL (reference sequence). CDR3 loop: CASSQSLVREEQYF. The CDR3 nucleotides read TGTGCCAGCAGCCAAAGCTTAGTTCGGGAGGAGCAGTACTTC.

This clone was seen just once. The chain recombines TRBV4-1 with TRBJ1-5; TRBD1 is a possible D gene (5 bases). The CDR3 runs to 16 residues. The germline V gene encodes CDR1 MGHRA and CDR2 YSYEKL. Trimming cost V 0 bases and J 2 bases, with 11 bases left between them. This CDR3 is CASSQDQGLGNQPQHF. The DNA for the CDR3 is TGCGCCAGCAGCCAAGATCAGGGATTGGGCAATCAGCCCCAGCATTTT.